This T cell receptor (beta chain) derives from a study of a mutant IDH1 vaccine in newly diagnosed glioma. Across the whole study: In weeks 1, 3, 5, 7, 11, 15, 19 and 23, patients were vaccinated. Patients arrived already treated with radiotherapy, temozolomide, or both, most having had both.

The CDR3 consists of 14 residues. CDR1 and CDR2 (germline): MNHEY, SMNVEV (reference sequence). Losses at the gene ends were 8 bases for V and 0 bases for J; bases not matched to a gene: 2. This clone was seen just once. Antigen unknown. The time point is: week 23, last vaccination. The investigators gave 300 ug of mutant IDH1 20-mer peptide in each vaccine dose, together with topical imiquimod. The assay was immunoSEQ multiplex PCR, and TCRdb's table has in-frame clones only and misses some. This table holds about 56,000 clones, more than 75% found once. The V gene is TRBV27, the J gene TRBJ2-7, with 12 bases matching TRBD2. This sequence originates from a man aged 40-55 years with glioma. Here the sequenced sample was PBMCs, taken from a glioma patient whose treatment included an IDH1 peptide vaccine. The CDR3 protein is CASGLAGPSYEQYF. In DNA form, the CDR3 reads TGTGCCAGCGGACTAGCGGGGCCCTCCTACGAGCAGTACTTC.